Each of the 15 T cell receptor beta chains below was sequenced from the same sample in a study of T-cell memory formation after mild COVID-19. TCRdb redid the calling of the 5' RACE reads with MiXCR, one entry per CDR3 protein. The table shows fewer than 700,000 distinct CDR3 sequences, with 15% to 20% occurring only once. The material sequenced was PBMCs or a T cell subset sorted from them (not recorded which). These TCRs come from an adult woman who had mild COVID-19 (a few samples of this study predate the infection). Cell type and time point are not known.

CDR3 region: CASSLGQGARETQYF. CDR3 in DNA: TGCGCCAGCAGCTTGGGACAGGGGGCACGAGAGACCCAGTACTTC. This chain connects TRBV5-1 to TRBJ2-5; 10 bases match TRBD1. Germline CDR1 and CDR2: SGHRS and YFSETQ. The CDR3 loop spans 15 amino acids. With V trimmed by 0 bases and J by 4 bases, 3 bases remained unmatched.

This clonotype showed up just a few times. CDR3 in DNA: TGTGCCAGCAGCTTAGGAGGGTCCTACACCTACGAGCAGTACTTC. Its protein product is CASSLGGSYTYEQYF. The rearrangement uses TRBV7-2 and TRBJ2-7, with a possible D match to TRBD2 (5 bases). CDR1 is SGHTA and CDR2 is FQGNSA in the germline V gene. Between the trimmed V and J ends, which lost 1 base and 2 bases, there was a span of 12 bases. The CDR3 consists of 15 residues.

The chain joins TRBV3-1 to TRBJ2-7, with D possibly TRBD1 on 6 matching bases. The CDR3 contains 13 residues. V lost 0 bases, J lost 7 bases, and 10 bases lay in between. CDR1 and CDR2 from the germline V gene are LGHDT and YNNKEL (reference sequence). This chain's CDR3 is CASSQEVTGEQYF. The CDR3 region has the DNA TGTGCCAGCAGCCAAGAAGTGACAGGAGAGCAGTACTTC.

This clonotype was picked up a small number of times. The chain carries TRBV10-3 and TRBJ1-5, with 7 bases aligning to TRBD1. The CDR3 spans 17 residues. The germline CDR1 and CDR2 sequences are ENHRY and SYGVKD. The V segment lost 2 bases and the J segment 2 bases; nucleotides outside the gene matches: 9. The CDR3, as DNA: TGTGCCATCAGTGAGGGACAGGAGAGGGGTGGCAATCAGCCCCAGCATTTT. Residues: CAISEGQERGGNQPQHF.

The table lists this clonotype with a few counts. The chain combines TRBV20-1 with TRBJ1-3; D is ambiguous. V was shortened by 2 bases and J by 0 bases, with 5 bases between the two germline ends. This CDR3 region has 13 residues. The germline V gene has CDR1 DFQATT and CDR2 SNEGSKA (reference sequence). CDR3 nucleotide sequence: TGCAGTGCTAGACAGAGCTCTGGAAACACCATATATTTT. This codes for CSARQSSGNTIYF.

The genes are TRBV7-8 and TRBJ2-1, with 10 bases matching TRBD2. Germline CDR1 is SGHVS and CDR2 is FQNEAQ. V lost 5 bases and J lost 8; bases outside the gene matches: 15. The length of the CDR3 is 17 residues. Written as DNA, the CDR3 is TGTGCCAGCAGCCTTGGGACTAGCGCCCTCCCAGGGGATGAGCAGTTCTTC. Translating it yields CASSLGTSALPGDEQFF.

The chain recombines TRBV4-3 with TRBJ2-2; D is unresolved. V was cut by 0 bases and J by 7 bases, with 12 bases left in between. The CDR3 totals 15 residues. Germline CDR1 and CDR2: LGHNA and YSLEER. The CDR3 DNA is TGCGCCAGCAGCCAAGATATGTTCCGAGGCGGGGAGCTGTTTTTT. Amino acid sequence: CASSQDMFRGGELFF.

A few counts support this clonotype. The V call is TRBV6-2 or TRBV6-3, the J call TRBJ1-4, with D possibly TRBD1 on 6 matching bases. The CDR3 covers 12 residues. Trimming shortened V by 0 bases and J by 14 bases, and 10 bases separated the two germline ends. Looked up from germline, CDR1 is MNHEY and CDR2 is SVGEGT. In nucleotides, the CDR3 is TGTGCCAGCAGTTACTCGACAGGCGTCCTGTTTTTT. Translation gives CASSYSTGVLFF.

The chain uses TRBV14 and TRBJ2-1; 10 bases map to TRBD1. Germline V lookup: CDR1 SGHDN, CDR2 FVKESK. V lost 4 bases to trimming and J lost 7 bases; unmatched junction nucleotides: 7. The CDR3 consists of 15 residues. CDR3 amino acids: CASSPLGQGWNEQFF. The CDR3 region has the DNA TGTGCCAGCAGCCCCCTGGGACAGGGGTGGAATGAGCAGTTCTTC.

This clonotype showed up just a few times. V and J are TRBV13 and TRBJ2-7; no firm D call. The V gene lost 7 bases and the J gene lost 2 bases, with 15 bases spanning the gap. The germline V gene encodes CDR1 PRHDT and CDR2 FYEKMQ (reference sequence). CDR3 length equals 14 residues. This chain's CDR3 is CASNSGERPYEQYF. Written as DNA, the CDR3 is TGTGCCAGCAACTCCGGAGAACGTCCCTACGAGCAGTACTTC. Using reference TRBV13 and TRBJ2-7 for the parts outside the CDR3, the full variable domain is AAGVIQSPRHLIKEKRETATLKCYPIPRHDTVYWYQQGPGQDPQFLISFYEKMQSDKGSIPDRFSAQQFSDYHSELNMSSLELGDSALYFCASNSGERPYEQYFGPGTRLTVT.

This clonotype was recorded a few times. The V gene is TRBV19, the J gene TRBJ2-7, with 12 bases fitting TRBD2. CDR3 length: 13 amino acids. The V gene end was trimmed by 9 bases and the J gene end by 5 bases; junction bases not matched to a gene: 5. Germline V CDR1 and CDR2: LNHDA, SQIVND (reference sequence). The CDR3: CASVGLAGHEQYF. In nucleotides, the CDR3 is TGTGCCAGCGTCGGACTAGCGGGGCACGAGCAGTACTTC.

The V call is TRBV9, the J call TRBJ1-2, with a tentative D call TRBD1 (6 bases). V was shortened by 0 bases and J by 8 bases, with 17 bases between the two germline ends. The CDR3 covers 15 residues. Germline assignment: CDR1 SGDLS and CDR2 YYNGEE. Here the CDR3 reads CASSVDWGGRSGYTF. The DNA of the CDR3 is TGTGCCAGCAGCGTAGATTGGGGGGGGCGTAGCGGCTACACCTTC.

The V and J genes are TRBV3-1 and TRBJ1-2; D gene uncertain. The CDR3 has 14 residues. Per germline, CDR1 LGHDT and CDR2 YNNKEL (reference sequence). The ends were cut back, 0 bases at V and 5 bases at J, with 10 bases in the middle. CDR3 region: CASSQDSGSYGYTF. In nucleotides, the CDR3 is TGTGCCAGCAGCCAAGATTCGGGCAGTTATGGCTACACCTTC.

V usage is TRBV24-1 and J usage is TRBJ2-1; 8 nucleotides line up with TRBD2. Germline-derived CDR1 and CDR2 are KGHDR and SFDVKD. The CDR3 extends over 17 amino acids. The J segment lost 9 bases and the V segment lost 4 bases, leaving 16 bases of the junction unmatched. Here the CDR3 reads CATSDPSGGSYIGEQFF. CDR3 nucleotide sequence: TGTGCCACCAGTGACCCGTCGGGGGGGTCATACATCGGTGAGCAGTTCTTC.

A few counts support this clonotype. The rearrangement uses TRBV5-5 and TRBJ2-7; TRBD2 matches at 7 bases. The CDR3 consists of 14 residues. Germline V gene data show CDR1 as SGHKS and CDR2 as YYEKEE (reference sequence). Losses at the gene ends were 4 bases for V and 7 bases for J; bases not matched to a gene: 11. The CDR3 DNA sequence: TGTGCCAGCAGCCGTAGGGAGGGATCGGAAGAGCAGTACTTC. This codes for CASSRREGSEEQYF.